This T cell receptor (beta chain) originates from a study of blood T cell repertoires in COVID-19. Assay: immunoSEQ multiplex PCR; the TCRdb copy retains only in-frame clones and omits some. The repertoire holds roughly 410,000 clones, with around 87% as singletons. This CDR3 has 15 residues. The V segment lost 3 bases and the J segment 3 bases; nucleotides outside the gene matches: 6. Germline CDR1 LGHNA, CDR2 YNFKEQ. Sequenced: peripheral blood. The chain joins TRBV4-2 to TRBJ2-5; 8 nucleotides align to TRBD2. This sequence was found in a woman in her sixties with COVID-19, enrolled during active disease. The DNA of the CDR3 is TGTGCCAGCAGCCAGACAGCGGGGGTGAAAGAGACCCAGTACTTC. It yields the protein CASSQTAGVKETQYF.